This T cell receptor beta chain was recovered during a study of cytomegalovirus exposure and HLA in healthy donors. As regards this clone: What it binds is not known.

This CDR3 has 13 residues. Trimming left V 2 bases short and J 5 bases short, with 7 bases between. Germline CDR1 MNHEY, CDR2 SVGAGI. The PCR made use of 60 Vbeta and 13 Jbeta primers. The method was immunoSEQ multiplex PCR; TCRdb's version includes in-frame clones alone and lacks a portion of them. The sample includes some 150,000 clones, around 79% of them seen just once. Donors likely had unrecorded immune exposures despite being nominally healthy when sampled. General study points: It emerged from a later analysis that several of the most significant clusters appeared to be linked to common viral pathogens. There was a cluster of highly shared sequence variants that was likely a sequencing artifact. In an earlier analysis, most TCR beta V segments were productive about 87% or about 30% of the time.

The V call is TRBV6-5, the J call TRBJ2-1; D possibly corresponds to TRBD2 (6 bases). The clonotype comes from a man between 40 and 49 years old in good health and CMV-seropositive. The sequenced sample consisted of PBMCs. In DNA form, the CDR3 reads TGTGCCAGCAGTTACGGGAGGCACAATGAGCAGTTCTTC. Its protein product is CASSYGRHNEQFF.